Described below is a single T cell receptor (beta chain) sequence and its context. The target antigen is unknown. The data stem from a study of post-analysis software for immune sequencing data. Study at large: Some patients lacked subtype; others had relapsing-remitting, secondary progressive or progressive-relapsing disease. Regarding the study as a whole: Five TRBV segments (TRBV5-6, TRBV5-1 and TRBV20-1 among them) occurred more frequently in patients than in controls. Those with multiple sclerosis, the patient group, showed significantly lower normalized Chao1 diversity than controls. The F measure placed samples prepared in the same batch into strongly shared clusters.

The V segment lost 6 bases and the J segment 5 bases; nucleotides outside the gene matches: 11. This CDR3 contains 14 residues. Germline V gene data show CDR1 as SQVTM and CDR2 as ANQGSEA. Unique molecular identifiers tagged the TCR beta cDNA libraries. Input populations of roughly 0.85 to 11 million T cells gave rise to around 480,000 cDNA molecules. One entry per CDR3 protein, called by TCRdb with MiXCR from the PCR reads. The sample lists 750,000 to 950,000 distinct CDR3 sequences; approximately 57% were seen once. The sequenced material came from blood. The rearrangement links TRBV29-1 to TRBJ2-7, with 9 nucleotides matching TRBD1. The origin of this receptor is a girl under 18 with multiple sclerosis. The DNA for the CDR3 is TGCAGCGTCAAACGGGGGACAGGGTATGACGAGCAGTACTTC. Protein: CSVKRGTGYDEQYF.